Below are 15 T cell receptor beta chains sequenced from a single sample in a study of blood T cell repertoires in COVID-19 (TCRdb year 2020). The library relied on the immunoSEQ multiplex PCR assay. Here the immuneACCESS table is served through TCRdb, limited to in-frame sequences with V and J called. Missing clones are a known gap in these copies; in checked studies unresolved V genes cover under half, and the rest lacks a known reason. The sample has about 150,000 clones on record, approximately 84% of them singletons. The leading ten clones occupy approximately 5% of the sample. The specimen sequenced was peripheral blood. The receptors derive from a human donor in a cohort sampled during active COVID-19.

This rearrangement joins TRBV28 to TRBJ1-5, with D tentatively TRBD1 (5 bases). Germline CDR1 is MDHEN and CDR2 is SYDVKM. Trimming cost V 1 base and J 7 bases, with 11 bases left between them. This CDR3 spans 14 amino acids. The CDR3 loop is CASSLYQGGQPQHF. The CDR3, as DNA: TGTGCCAGCAGTTTATATCAGGGAGGCCAGCCCCAGCATTTT.

The V call is TRBV3-1 (or the pseudogene TRBV3-2), the J call TRBJ2-7; a weak D match, TRBD1 (8 bases). This CDR3 is 12 amino acids long. V lost 4 bases and J lost 7, with 11 bases in between. Germline V CDR1 and CDR2: LGHDT, YNNKEL (reference sequence). The CDR3 region has the DNA TGTGCCAGCAGCCTACAGGGGGGGGAGCAGTACTTC. It translates to CASSLQGGEQYF.

This clone came up once. The genes are TRBV9 and TRBJ1-1; D is perhaps TRBD1 (5 bases). V shed 0 bases and J shed 1 base, with 7 bases lying between them. The CDR3 is 14 amino acids. Germline CDR1 reads SGDLS; CDR2 reads YYNGEE. The CDR3 DNA reads as TGTGCCAGCAGCGTAGGGACACGGAACACTGAAGCTTTCTTT. Its translation: CASSVGTRNTEAFF.

V and J are TRBV29-1 and TRBJ2-5, with D perhaps TRBD1 (6 bases). Germline CDR1 reads SQVTM; CDR2 reads ANQGSEA. Trimming pared 3 bases from V and 1 base from J, leaving 15 bases between. The CDR3 is made up of 15 amino acids. The DNA for the CDR3 is TGCAGCGTTGAGAGGACAGCTCCCTCCCAAGAGACCCAGTACTTC. Its protein is CSVERTAPSQETQYF.

V usage is TRBV2 and J usage is TRBJ1-1, with D unclear. The CDR3 has 13 amino acids. Germline CDR1 is SNHLY and CDR2 is FYNNEI. The V and J ends lost 6 bases and 4 bases respectively, with 12 bases between them. The CDR3 bases are TGTGCCAGCAGACCCCGGTCTTCCACTGAAGCTTTCTTT. Amino acid sequence: CASRPRSSTEAFF.

The gene calls are TRBV28 and TRBJ1-5; tentatively, D is TRBD1 (5 bases). Trimming left V 8 bases short and J 4 bases short, with 9 bases between. The CDR3 contains 12 residues. Germline values: CDR1 MDHEN, CDR2 SYDVKM. Here the CDR3 reads CASCQGNQPQHF. The DNA for the CDR3 is TGTGCCAGCTGTCAGGGTAATCAGCCCCAGCATTTT.

The chain uses TRBV9 and TRBJ2-5; 7 bases match TRBD1. CDR3 length equals 14 residues. The V gene's germline CDR1 is SGDLS and CDR2 YYNGEE. The trim removed 1 base at V and 5 bases at J, leaving 5 bases unmatched. The CDR3 DNA reads TGTGCCAGCAGCGTACTACAGGGGCGGGAGACCCAGTACTTC. This translates into CASSVLQGRETQYF.

V is TRBV7-3 and J is TRBJ2-1, with 9 bases fitting TRBD2. This CDR3 comprises 16 residues. Germline V gene lookup returns CDR1 SGHTA and CDR2 FQGTGA. Unmatched junction bases numbered 8, after V lost 5 bases and J lost 3 bases. CDR3 coding DNA: TGTGCCAGCAGCCCCTCCGGGACTAGCATCTACAATGAGCAGTTCTTC. Translated, it gives CASSPSGTSIYNEQFF.

The chain employs TRBV5-8 and TRBJ2-2, with 9 bases lining up with TRBD2. The germline CDR1 and CDR2 sequences are SGHTS and YDEGEE. V gave up 3 bases and J gave up 4 bases; unmatched junction bases: 1. This CDR3 is built from 14 residues. The CDR3 here is CASSSGLATGELFF. DNA of the CDR3: TGTGCCAGCAGCTCGGGACTAGCCACCGGGGAGCTGTTTTTT.

V usage is TRBV3-1 (or the pseudogene TRBV3-2) and J usage is TRBJ2-7, with D possibly matching TRBD1 (6 bases). This CDR3 comprises 15 residues. The germline V and J ends were trimmed by 1 base and 3 bases, with 13 bases remaining between them. Germline values: CDR1 LGHDT, CDR2 YNNKEL (reference sequence). The CDR3 bases are TGTGCCAGCAGCCAAGGGCCGGGACACCTCTACGAGCAGTACTTC. Translated: CASSQGPGHLYEQYF.

The rearrangement joins TRBV28 to TRBJ2-5; 9 bases fit TRBD2. Germline V gene data show CDR1 as MDHEN and CDR2 as SYDVKM. The trim removed 3 bases at V and 6 bases at J, leaving 14 bases unmatched. This CDR3 contains 17 residues. The CDR3 spells CASSFSVPRGGEKTQYF. CDR3 in DNA: TGTGCCAGCAGTTTTTCTGTCCCGCGGGGGGGTGAGAAGACCCAGTACTTC.

The gene calls are TRBV28 and TRBJ1-3, with 8 bases fitting TRBD1. Per the germline V gene, CDR1 is MDHEN and CDR2 is SYDVKM. V gave up 6 bases and J gave up 0 bases; unmatched junction bases: 7. The CDR3 is 16 amino acids. CDR3 nucleotide sequence: TGTGCCAGCAGCCCTTGGGGGACAGGCTCTGGAAACACCATATATTTT. This gives the protein CASSPWGTGSGNTIYF. Variable domain in full (rest from reference TRBV28 and TRBJ1-3): DVKVTQSSRYLVKRTGEKVFLECVQDMDHENMFWYRQDPGLGLRLIYFSYDVKMKEKGDIPEGYSVSREKKERFSLILESASTNQTSMYLCASSPWGTGSGNTIYFGEGSWLTVV.

The CDR3 reads CASSIKRTGELFF. DNA of the CDR3: TGTGCCAGTAGTATAAAGCGGACCGGGGAGCTGTTTTTT. This chain joins TRBV19 and TRBJ2-2; D possibly corresponds to TRBD2 (5 bases). V lost 2 bases, J lost 5 bases, and 6 bases lay in between. The CDR3 sequence is 13 residues long. The germline V gene has CDR1 LNHDA and CDR2 SQIVND (reference sequence).

This chain links TRBV28 with TRBJ1-2, with TRBD1 as a possible D gene (5 bases). V gave up 5 bases and J gave up 8 bases, with 21 bases separating them. The germline V gene has CDR1 MDHEN and CDR2 SYDVKM. The CDR3 sequence is 15 residues long. The CDR3: CASSPPRRGVRGYTF. CDR3 in DNA: TGTGCCAGCAGTCCCCCCCGCCGGGGGGTCCGGGGCTACACCTTC.

The chain recombines TRBV6-5 with TRBJ2-2; no clear D gene. The V gene's germline CDR1 is MNHEY and CDR2 SVGAGI. The V gene lost 7 bases and the J gene lost 3 bases, with 9 bases spanning the gap. This CDR3 comprises 13 residues. The CDR3 reads CASTPPYTGELFF. CDR3 bases: TGTGCCAGCACCCCCCCCTACACCGGGGAGCTGTTTTTT.